This TCR beta chain emerged from a study of identical twins listed by TCRdb under 2016. General notes on the study: To test whether fetal clonotypes persist, this study deep-sequenced TCR alpha and beta repertoires from monozygotic twins, from unrelated adults of various ages, and from cord blood. Replicate twin experiments were performed at different times using different library preparation protocols to rule out contamination.

Reading from cysteine to phenylalanine, the CDR3 counts 13 amino acids. The CDR3 DNA has 39 bases and is translated from base 1. At the junction V is shortened by 6 bases and J by 5 bases, with 11 bases in between. This clonotype turned up a few times. Its antigen is currently not known. Base quality data are lacking; no much larger clone is found one base away. The library was generated by 5' RACE. Sequencing took place on an Illumina HiSeq 2000. Template switching added a universal primer binding site, and the final cDNA carried a unique molecular identifier that allowed TCR cDNA molecules to be counted accurately. Specific primers in the conserved constant-segment region were used to synthesize first-strand cDNA for the TCR alpha and beta chains. Each cDNA library was double barcoded, with a SMART-Mk sample barcode plus Illumina barcodes, to control for contamination. Two successive PCR steps introduced TruSeq adapter sequences along with Illumina sample barcodes. TCR alpha and beta cDNA libraries were sequenced on the Illumina HiSeq platform with custom primers. Under the source paper's analysis protocol: Unique molecular identifiers were extracted from raw reads with MiGEC, and CDR3 positions were determined with MiXCR. Recombination models were inferred per individual with the repgenHMM and IGoR tools using an EM algorithm. Shared clonotype analysis was performed with the tcR package in R, normalizing sharing by the product of cloneset sizes. To study raw recombination free of thymic and clonal selection effects, out-of-frame nonproductive sequences were analyzed. TCRdb reran the public reads through fastp at Q25 and MiXCR, keeping productive beta chains. Every entry covers one CDR3 protein and lists the most common genes and DNA from its rows. TCRdb, not the original authors, processed these V and J calls. For this sample there are a few hundred thousand distinct CDR3 sequences; roughly 15% appear just once. The biggest ten clones account for roughly 0.42% of the sample.

Every donor was a healthy Caucasian. Three pairs of female monozygotic twins, all aged roughly 18 to 29 years, were included in the twin cohort. Positive isolation kits from Invitrogen were used to isolate CD4+ and CD8+ T cell populations. What the work shows at the level of the full study, not this receptor alone: Because the same donors could not be followed over many years, conclusions were based on cross-sectional statistical analysis. Out-of-frame TCR alpha sharing in monozygotic twins was systematically underestimated by recombination models, whereas sharing between unrelated individuals was in agreement with the recombination models. Compared with coincidental sharing between unrelated individuals, out-of-frame TCR alpha sequences shared between twins had an excess of sequences with low generation probability. A weaker excess of twin sharing was found in beta out-of-frame sequences because the signal-to-noise ratio was lowered by fewer shared sequences. Zero-insertion analyses could be partly confounded by invariant T cells such as MAIT and iNKT, though diverse VJ usage argued against such confounding for most clonotypes. Fewer insertions were carried by abundant cord blood beta clonotypes; a weaker similar trend was observed in young adult naive repertoires, while no such trend was observed in memory repertoires.

These same records also appear under a second study, on yellow fever vaccine responses in identical twins. The second paper further reports: The authors reported that the T cell response to vaccination in identical twins appeared partly convergent and partly personalized. In the study, vaccine-responding T cell clones were precisely tracked in identical twins.

The sample consisted of CD4+ T cells sorted from blood. The sequence came from a woman aged 18-29 years in good health. The chain was built from TRBV12-3 or TRBV12-4 and TRBJ1-5; the D gene cannot be named for sure. The CDR3 has the sequence CASSPDQDQPQHF. The DNA is TGTGCCAGCAGCCCTGACCAGGATCAGCCCCAGCATTTT.